Each of the 12 T cell receptor beta chains below was sequenced from the same sample in a study of control samples from healthy donors and cancer patients. The data were produced by immunoSEQ multiplex PCR, yet TCRdb's version contains in-frame clones alone and is incomplete. Among some 100,000 clones listed, 88% were seen once. The sample consisted of blood. The receptors were sampled from a man aged 30 to 45 in good health.

J is TRBJ2-5 and V is TRBV9; D may be TRBD1 or TRBD2 (5 bases each). The CDR3 contains 14 residues. V was pared by 0 bases and J by 5 bases, with 11 bases between. Germline V lookup: CDR1 SGDLS, CDR2 YYNGEE. CDR3 bases: TGTGCCAGCAGCGTAGGTGGGACCAGGGAGACCCAGTACTTC. Residues: CASSVGGTRETQYF. The full variable domain, with the rest looked up from reference TRBV9 and TRBJ2-5, is DSGVTQTPKHLITATGQRVTLRCSPRSGDLSVYWYQQSLDQGLQFLIQYYNGEERAKGNILERFSAQQFPDLHSELNLSSLELGDSALYFCASSVGGTRETQYFGPGTRLLVL.

This sequence joins TRBV29-1 and TRBJ1-1; D is unclear. The V gene lost 4 bases and the J gene lost 7 bases, with 13 bases spanning the gap. The CDR3 consists of 12 residues. Germline V gene lookup returns CDR1 SQVTM and CDR2 ANQGSEA. The CDR3 region has the DNA TGCAGCGTTGGACCAGTATATGATGAAGCTTTCTTT. This encodes CSVGPVYDEAFF.

The chain employs TRBV9 and TRBJ1-2; 9 bases agree with TRBD1. This CDR3 is 17 amino acids long. V dropped 0 bases and J dropped 3; count of bases not matched to a gene: 9. Germline CDR1 is SGDLS and CDR2 is YYNGEE. CDR3 sequence reads: CASSVDRGHLRYYGYTF. The CDR3 DNA reads TGTGCCAGCAGCGTAGACAGGGGGCATCTTCGTTACTATGGCTACACCTTC.

CDR3 in amino acids: CASSQSGVGELFF. The CDR3 DNA reads TGTGCCAGCAGCCAATCGGGCGTTGGGGAGCTGTTTTTT. The chain is built from TRBV16 and TRBJ2-2, with no clear D. Germline V CDR1 and CDR2: KGHSY, FQNENV. This CDR3 is 13 amino acids long. Trimming removed 0 bases from V and 8 bases from J, with 7 bases in between.

V usage is TRBV11-2 and J usage is TRBJ1-4, with D unresolved. In germline, CDR1 is SGHAT, CDR2 FQNNGV. V was cut by 7 bases and J by 0 bases, with 12 bases left in between. The CDR3 spans 15 residues. The CDR3 sequence: CASNNKEATNEKLFF. The CDR3 nucleotides read TGTGCCAGCAATAACAAGGAGGCAACTAATGAAAAACTGTTTTTT.

This clone was seen a single time. The chain joins TRBV10-3 to TRBJ2-3; 11 bases are shared with TRBD2. CDR1 is ENHRY and CDR2 is SYGVKD in the germline V gene. Trimming cost V 3 bases and J 0 bases; bases outside gene matches: 14. This CDR3 has 20 residues. The DNA of the CDR3 is TGTGCCATCAGTGAACCGGGACTAGCGGAGGGCCAAGCTAGCACAGATACGCAGTATTTT. Protein sequence: CAISEPGLAEGQASTDTQYF.

This chain uses TRBV18 with TRBJ2-1; 13 bases are a match to TRBD2. From germline, CDR1 is KGHSH and CDR2 LQKENI. The V gene end was trimmed by 3 bases and the J gene end by 8 bases; junction bases not matched to a gene: 4. This CDR3 comprises 15 residues. This CDR3 is CASSPRLAGGDEQFF. CDR3 in DNA: TGTGCCAGCTCACCCCGACTAGCGGGAGGAGATGAGCAGTTCTTC.

The rearrangement uses TRBV10-1 and TRBJ2-3, with TRBD1 matching over 8 bases. Trimming cost V 5 bases and J 0 bases; bases outside gene matches: 4. CDR3 length equals 15 residues. CDR1 and CDR2 from the germline V gene are WNHNN and SYGVQD (reference sequence). Here the CDR3 DNA reads TGCGCCAGCAGTCCGGGACAGGAGAGCACAGATACGCAGTATTTT. This gives the protein CASSPGQESTDTQYF.

In regard to this clone: Relative to the germline gene, one junction end is altered; a read error may explain this. The chain couples TRBV19 to TRBJ1-1; TRBD1 aligns across 8 bases. CDR3 length equals 13 residues. In germline, CDR1 is LNHDA, CDR2 SQIVND (reference sequence). The CDR3: CAGSRRTGTEAFF. CDR3 sequence (DNA): TGTGCCGGTAGTAGGAGGACAGGGACTGAAGCTTTCTTT.

This clone was seen only once. The chain links TRBV27 to TRBJ1-4; no clear D. Trimming shortened V by 1 base and J by 0 bases, and 6 bases separated the two germline ends. Germline loops: CDR1 MNHEY, CDR2 SMNVEV (reference sequence). The CDR3 consists of 15 residues. Here the CDR3 reads CASSLYGSTNEKLFF. Written as DNA, the CDR3 is TGTGCCAGCAGTTTATATGGGTCAACTAATGAAAAACTGTTTTTT.

This clone was recorded a few times. This chain links TRBV20-1 with TRBJ1-2; no clear D gene. V lost 4 bases, J lost 6 bases, and 9 bases lay in between. This CDR3 is built from 11 residues. Germline assignment: CDR1 DFQATT and CDR2 SNEGSKA (reference sequence). CDR3 DNA: TGCAGTGCTAAATGGCAGCATGGCTACACCTTC. Translated: CSAKWQHGYTF.

The chain is built from TRBV7-8 and TRBJ1-4; D gene uncertain. V was trimmed by 5 bases and J by 0 bases, leaving 13 bases between them. CDR3 length: 16 residues. Germline CDR1 and CDR2: SGHVS and FQNEAQ. The CDR3 DNA sequence: TGTGCCAGCAGCCCAGGACGGTTCGCAACTAATGAAAAACTGTTTTTT. This codes for CASSPGRFATNEKLFF.